This T cell receptor (beta chain) came from a study of blood T cell repertoires in COVID-19. The CDR3 has 15 residues. Germline loops: CDR1 LNHDA, CDR2 SQIVND (reference sequence). V was shortened by 4 bases and J by 1 base, with 10 bases between the two germline ends. TCRdb keeps only in-frame clones here, not all; method: immunoSEQ multiplex PCR. The sample contains some 300,000 clones, around 92% of which appear only once. The material sequenced was PBMCs or T cells enriched from blood (not recorded which). The receptor was isolated from a woman aged 30 to 39 who had recovered from COVID-19. J is TRBJ2-2 and V is TRBV19, with D perhaps matching TRBD2 (7 bases). For the CDR3, the DNA is TGTGCCAGTAGTAACGGGGGGCTGAACACCGGGGAGCTGTTTTTT. Translated: CASSNGGLNTGELFF.